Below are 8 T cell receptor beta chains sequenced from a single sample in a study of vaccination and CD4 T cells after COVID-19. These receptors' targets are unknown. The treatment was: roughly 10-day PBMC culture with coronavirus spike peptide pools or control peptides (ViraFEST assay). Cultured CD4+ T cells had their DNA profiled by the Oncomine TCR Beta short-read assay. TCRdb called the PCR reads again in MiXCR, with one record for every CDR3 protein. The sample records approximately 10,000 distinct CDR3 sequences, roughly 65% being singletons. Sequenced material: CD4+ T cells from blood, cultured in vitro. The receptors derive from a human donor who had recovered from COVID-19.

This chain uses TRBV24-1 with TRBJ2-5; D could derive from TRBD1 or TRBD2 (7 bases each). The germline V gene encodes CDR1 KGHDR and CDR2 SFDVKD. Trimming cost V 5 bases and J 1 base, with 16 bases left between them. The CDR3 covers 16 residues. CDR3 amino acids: CATSGGRGPVQETQYF. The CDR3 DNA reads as TGTGCCACCAGTGGGGGGAGGGGGCCGGTCCAAGAGACCCAGTACTTC.

The CDR3 coding sequence is TGTGCCAGCAACCAGGGGCTACAGGGGGCGCTTGGAGAGACCCAGTACTTC. Translating it yields CASNQGLQGALGETQYF. The chain couples TRBV6-2 or TRBV6-3 to TRBJ2-5, with 9 positions matching TRBD1. Germline assignment: CDR1 MNHEY and CDR2 SVGEGT. V was clipped by 7 bases and J by 4 bases; unmatched bases: 16. The CDR3 sequence is 17 residues long.

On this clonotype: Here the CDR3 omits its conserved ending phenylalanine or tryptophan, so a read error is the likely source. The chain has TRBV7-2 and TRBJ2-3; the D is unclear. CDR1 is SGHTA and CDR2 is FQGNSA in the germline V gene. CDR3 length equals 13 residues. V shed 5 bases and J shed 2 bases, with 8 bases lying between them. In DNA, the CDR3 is TGTGCCAGCAGCCTGGGGATCACAGATACGCAGTATCTT. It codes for CASSLGITDTQYL.

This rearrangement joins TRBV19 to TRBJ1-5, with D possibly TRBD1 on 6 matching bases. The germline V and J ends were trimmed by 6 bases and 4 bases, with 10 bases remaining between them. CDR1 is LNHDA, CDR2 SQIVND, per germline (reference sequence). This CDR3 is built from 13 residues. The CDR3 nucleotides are TGTGCCAGTAGGGAAACAGGGAATCAGCCCCAGCATTTT. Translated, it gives CASRETGNQPQHF.

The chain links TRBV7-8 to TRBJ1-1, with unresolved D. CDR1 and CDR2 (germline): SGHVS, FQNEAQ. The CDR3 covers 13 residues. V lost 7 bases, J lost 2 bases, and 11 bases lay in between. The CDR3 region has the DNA TGTGCCAGCATGGTAACGGGCAACACTGAAGCTTTCTTT. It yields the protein CASMVTGNTEAFF.

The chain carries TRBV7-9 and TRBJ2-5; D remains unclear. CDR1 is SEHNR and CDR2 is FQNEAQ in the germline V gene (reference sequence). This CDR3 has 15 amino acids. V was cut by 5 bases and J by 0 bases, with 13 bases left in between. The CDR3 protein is CASSPWAKDQETQYF. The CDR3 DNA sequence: TGTGCCAGCAGCCCCTGGGCCAAGGACCAAGAGACCCAGTACTTC.

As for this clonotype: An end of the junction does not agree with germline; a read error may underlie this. CDR3 sequence reads: CASSLDRGGYEQYF. CDR3 bases: TGTGCTAGCAGCCTGGACAGGGGGGGATACGAGCAGTACTTC. The J gene is TRBJ2-7, the V gene TRBV7-7; TRBD1 matches at 10 bases. The CDR3 has 14 residues. Germline values: CDR1 SSHAT, CDR2 FNYEAQ (reference sequence).

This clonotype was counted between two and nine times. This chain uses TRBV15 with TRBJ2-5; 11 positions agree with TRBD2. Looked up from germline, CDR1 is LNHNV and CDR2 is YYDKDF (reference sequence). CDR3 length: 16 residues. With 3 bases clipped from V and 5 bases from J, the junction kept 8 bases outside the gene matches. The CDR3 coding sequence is TGTGCCACCAGCAGCCGACTAGCGGGATTGCGGGAGACCCAGTACTTC. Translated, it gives CATSSRLAGLRETQYF.